This TCR beta chain was obtained from a study of patients and donors after allogeneic stem cell transplantation. The V segment lost 4 bases and the J segment 2 bases; nucleotides outside the gene matches: 3. Germline V CDR1 and CDR2: MGHRA, YSYEKL. The CDR3 is made up of 14 amino acids. TCRdb reprocessed the RT-PCR reads with MiXCR, giving one entry per CDR3 protein. The data hold approximately 160,000 distinct CDR3 sequences, with approximately 28% observed a single time. The sample taken for sequencing was blood, either unsorted or a sorted T cell fraction (not recorded which). The V and J genes are TRBV4-1 and TRBJ2-7; 9 bases agree with TRBD1. The sequence came from a human donor who was either an allogeneic HSCT recipient or a stem cell or donor lymphocyte infusion donor (not recorded which). It is not recorded whose cells these are; they may come from a transplant donor. CDR3 amino acids: CASSRTGAPYEQYF. DNA for the CDR3: TGCGCCAGCAGCCGGACAGGGGCGCCCTACGAGCAGTACTTC.